This TCR beta chain comes out of a study of T cell repertoires in cytomegalovirus infection. About the research overall: Recently identified HLA-C-restricted and well-studied HLA-B-restricted CMV epitopes were used.

The germline V gene encodes CDR1 SGHVS and CDR2 FQNEAQ. There are 15 residues in the CDR3. The V gene lost 5 bases and the J gene lost 2 bases, with 14 bases spanning the gap. MiXCR, applied by TCRdb to the reads, yields one record per CDR3 protein. The sample comprises 680,000 or so distinct CDR3 sequences, 30% to 40% of which are singletons, and around a sixth rests with the top ten. There are many counts of this clonotype. Its antigen is unidentified. The source of this sequence is a human donor in good health (CMV status not recorded). Some clones in this sample may be carry-over from other donors' samples. The chain couples TRBV7-8 to TRBJ2-3, with a weak D call TRBD2 (6 bases). Specimen: cultured PBMCs, collected from culture after CMV antigen stimulation. The CDR3 loop reads CASSTRDLITDTQYF. DNA for the CDR3: TGTGCCAGCAGCACACGGGACTTAATCACAGATACGCAGTATTTT.